The clone carrying this TCR beta chain has at least ten counts. Its antigen remains unknown. V was pared by 0 bases and J by 0 bases, with 7 bases between. The germline gives CDR1 DFQATT, CDR2 SNEGSKA (reference sequence). CDR3 length: 14 residues. The entry originates in a study of T cell repertoires in cytomegalovirus infection. Study-level information: It was the public TCR beta signatures that indicated both CMV infection and matching HLA type.

TCRdb re-analysed the reads in MiXCR, keeping a single row per CDR3 protein. Of 400,000 to 550,000 distinct CDR3 sequences listed, about 10% are singletons. Study results and caveats: Cumulative frequency (of public TCR beta family members) identified carriers of CMV plus the relevant HLA.

This TCR derives from a human donor in good health (CMV status not recorded). Some clones in this sample may be carry-over from other donors' samples. This chain links TRBV20-1 with TRBJ2-3; D unresolved. Sequenced material: PBMCs. The CDR3 protein is CSARDAASTDTQYF. CDR3 nucleotide sequence: TGCAGTGCTAGAGACGCAGCTAGCACAGATACGCAGTATTTT.